The sequence of this T cell receptor beta chain was determined in a study of shared clonotypes between healthy human individuals. Sequencing used immunoSEQ multiplex PCR; TCRdb keeps in-frame clones, though not all of them. The sample has under 2,500,000 clones, around 95% seen once; the top ten hold 0.13%. J was trimmed by 0 bases and V by 3 bases; bases with no gene match: 5. CDR1 is SGDLS and CDR2 is YYNGEE in the germline V gene. The CDR3 is made up of 15 amino acids. The gene calls are TRBV9 and TRBJ1-1, with 7 bases matching TRBD1. Sequenced material: naive CD4+ T cells sorted from blood. Indicated subset: CD45RA+ positively selected. This receptor was taken from a man aged 18 to 29 in good health. CDR3 sequence: CASSARQGVNTEAFF. The CDR3 DNA reads TGTGCCAGCAGCGCCAGACAGGGAGTGAACACTGAAGCTTTCTTT.